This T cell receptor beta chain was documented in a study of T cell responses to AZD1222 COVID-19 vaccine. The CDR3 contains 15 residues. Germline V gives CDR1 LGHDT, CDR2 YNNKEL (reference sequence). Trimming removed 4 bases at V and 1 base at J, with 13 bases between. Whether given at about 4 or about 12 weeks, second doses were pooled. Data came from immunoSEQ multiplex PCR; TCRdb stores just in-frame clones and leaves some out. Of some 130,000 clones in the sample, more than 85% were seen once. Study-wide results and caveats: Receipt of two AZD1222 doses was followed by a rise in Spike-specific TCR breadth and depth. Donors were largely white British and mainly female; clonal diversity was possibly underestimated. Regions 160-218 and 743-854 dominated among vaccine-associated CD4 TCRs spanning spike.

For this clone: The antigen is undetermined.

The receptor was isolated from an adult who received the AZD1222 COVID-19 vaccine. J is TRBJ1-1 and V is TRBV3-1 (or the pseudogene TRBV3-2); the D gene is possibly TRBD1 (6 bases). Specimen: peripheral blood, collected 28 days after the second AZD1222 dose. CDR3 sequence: CASSPYRDENTEAFF. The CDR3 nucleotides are TGTGCCAGCAGCCCCTACAGGGACGAGAACACTGAAGCTTTCTTT.